The clone carrying this T cell receptor beta chain occurred many times. What it binds is not known. This sample stems from a study of human T cells and chemical hapten exposure. About the study: Patients were mainly female, each with alopecia areata, totalis or universalis. Study observations and caveats: While controls formed fewer of them, expanded TCRs formed significantly more large CDR3 similarity clusters.

The germline V gene encodes CDR1 SQVTM and CDR2 ANQGSEA. CDR3 length: 13 amino acids. J lost 6 bases, V lost 4 bases, and 5 bases had no gene match. The library attached unique molecular identifiers to individual cDNA molecules. In TCRdb, the RACE reads were re-called with MiXCR into one record per CDR3 protein. The sample records about 49,000 distinct CDR3 sequences, 9.3% being singletons. Time point of the sample: patch test 1, 2 weeks after DPC sensitization. Noted treatment: therapeutic diphenylcyclopropenone sensitization with weekly scalp DPC. The starting material was whole blood, obtained in connection with sensitization to the hapten diphenylcyclopropenone (DPC). The receptor's source is a woman between 50 and 59 years old with alopecia areata. Some clones in this sample may be carry-over from other donors' samples. The gene calls are TRBV29-1 and TRBJ2-2, with 7 bases that match TRBD2. Here the CDR3 reads CSVVQGGAGELFF. The CDR3 coding sequence is TGCAGCGTTGTTCAGGGAGGGGCCGGGGAGCTGTTTTTT.